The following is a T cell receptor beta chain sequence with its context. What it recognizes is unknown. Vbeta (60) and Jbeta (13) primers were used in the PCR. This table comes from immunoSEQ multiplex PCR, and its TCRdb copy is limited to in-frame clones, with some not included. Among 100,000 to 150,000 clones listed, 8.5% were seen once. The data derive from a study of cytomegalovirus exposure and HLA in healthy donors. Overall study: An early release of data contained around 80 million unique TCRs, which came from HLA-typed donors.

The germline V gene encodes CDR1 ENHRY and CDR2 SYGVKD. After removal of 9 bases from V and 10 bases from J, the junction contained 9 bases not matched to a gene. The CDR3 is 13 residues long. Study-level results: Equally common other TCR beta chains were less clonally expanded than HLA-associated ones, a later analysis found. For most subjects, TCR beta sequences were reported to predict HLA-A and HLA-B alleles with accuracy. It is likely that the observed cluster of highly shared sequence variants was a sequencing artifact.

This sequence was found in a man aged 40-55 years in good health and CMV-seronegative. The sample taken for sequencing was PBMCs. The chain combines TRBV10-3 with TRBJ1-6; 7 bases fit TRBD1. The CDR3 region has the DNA TGTGCCATTAAAGACAGGGAGTCATCACCCCTCCACTTT. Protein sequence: CAIKDRESSPLHF.